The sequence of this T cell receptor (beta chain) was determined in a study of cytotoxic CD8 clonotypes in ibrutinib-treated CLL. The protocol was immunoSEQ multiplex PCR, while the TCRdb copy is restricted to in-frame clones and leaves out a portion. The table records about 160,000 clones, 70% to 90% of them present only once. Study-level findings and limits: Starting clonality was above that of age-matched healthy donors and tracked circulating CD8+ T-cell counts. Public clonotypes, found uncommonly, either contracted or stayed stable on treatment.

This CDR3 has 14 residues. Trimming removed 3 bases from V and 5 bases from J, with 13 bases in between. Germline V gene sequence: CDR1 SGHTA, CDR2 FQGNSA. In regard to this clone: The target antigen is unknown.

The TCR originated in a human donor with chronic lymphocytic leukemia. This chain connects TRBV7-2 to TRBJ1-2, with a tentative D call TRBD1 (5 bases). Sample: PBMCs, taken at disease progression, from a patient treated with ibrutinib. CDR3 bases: TGTGCCAGCAGCTTCGTGACAGCAAATTATGGCTACACCTTC. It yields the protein CASSFVTANYGYTF. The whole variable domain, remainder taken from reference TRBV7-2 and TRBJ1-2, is GAGVSQSPSNKVTEKGKDVELRCDPISGHTALYWYRQSLGQGLEFLIYFQGNSAPDKSGLPSDRFSAERTGGSVSTLTIQRTQQEDSAVYLCASSFVTANYGYTFGSGTRLTVV.